This TCR beta chain is drawn from a study of blood T cell repertoires in COVID-19. Study information: Acute and convalescent COVID-19 specimens originated in the United States, Italy and Spain. Sample material is recorded as cDNA or gDNA derived from T cells, B-cell-depleted T cells, or PBMCs.

Deletions cut 5 bases from V and 0 bases from J, with 11 bases between. This CDR3 region has 14 residues. Germline V gene lookup returns CDR1 LNHDA and CDR2 SQIVND (reference sequence). How the authors handled the data: Amplification from reference gene primers served as the basis for estimated nucleated cell counts. Profiling relied on immunoSEQ multiplex PCR, and the TCRdb table lists in-frame clones only, not all of them. The V and J calls and clone size come from that table; D and trimming were worked out from the DNA. Here the sample spans some 260,000 clones, about four fifths being singletons.

The sample comprised peripheral blood. The chain joins TRBV19 to TRBJ2-7, with D possibly matching TRBD2 (6 bases). The sequence derives from a man older than 75 with acute or convalescent COVID-19. CDR3 loop: CASSAGMSSYEQYF. CDR3 DNA sequence: TGTGCCAGTAGTGCGGGGATGAGCTCCTACGAGCAGTACTTC.